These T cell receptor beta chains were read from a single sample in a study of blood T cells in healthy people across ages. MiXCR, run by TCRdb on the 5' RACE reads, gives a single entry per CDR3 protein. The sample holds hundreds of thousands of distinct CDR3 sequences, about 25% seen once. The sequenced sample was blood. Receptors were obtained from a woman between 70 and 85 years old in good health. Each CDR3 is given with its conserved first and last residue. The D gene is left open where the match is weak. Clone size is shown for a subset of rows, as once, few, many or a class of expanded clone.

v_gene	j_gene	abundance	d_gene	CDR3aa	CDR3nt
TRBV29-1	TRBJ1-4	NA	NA	CSVEVGGGNERLFF	TGCAGCGTTGAAGTAGGCGGGGGCAATGAAAGACTGTTTTTT
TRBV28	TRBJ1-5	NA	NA	CASIPATGQPQHF	TGTGCCAGCATTCCGGCTACGGGTCAGCCCCAGCATTTT
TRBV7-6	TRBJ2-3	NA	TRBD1	CASTIQGTTDTQYF	TGTGCCAGCACCATACAGGGGACCACAGATACGCAGTATTTT
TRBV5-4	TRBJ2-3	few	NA	CASSEQGKIFTQYF	TGTGCCAGCAGCGAACAGGGAAAGATTTTTACGCAGTATTTT
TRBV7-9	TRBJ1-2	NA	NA	CASSLMGTGEGYTF	TGTGCCAGCAGCTTAATGGGGACGGGCGAGGGCTACACCTTC
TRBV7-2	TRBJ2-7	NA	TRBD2	CASSPSGKSDYEQYF	TGTGCCAGCAGCCCCAGCGGGAAGTCCGACTACGAGCAGTACTTC
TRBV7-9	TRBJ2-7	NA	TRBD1	CASSLMVRTGSYEQYF	TGTGCCAGCAGCTTGATGGTAAGGACAGGGAGCTACGAGCAGTACTTC
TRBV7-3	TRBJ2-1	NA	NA	CASSLNQYNEQFF	TGTGCCAGCAGCTTAAATCAGTACAATGAGCAGTTCTTC
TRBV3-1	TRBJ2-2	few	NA	CASRRALSGELFF	TGTGCCAGCAGAAGGGCATTATCCGGGGAGCTGTTTTTT
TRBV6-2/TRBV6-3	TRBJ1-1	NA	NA	CASSYEGMNTEAFF	TGTGCCAGCAGTTACGAGGGCATGAACACTGAAGCTTTCTTT
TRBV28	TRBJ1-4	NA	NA	CASSLMATHEKLFF	TGTGCCAGCAGTTTAATGGCCACCCACGAAAAACTGTTTTTT
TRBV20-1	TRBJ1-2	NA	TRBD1	CSAGQGASYTF	TGCAGTGCTGGTCAGGGGGCTAGCTACACCTTC
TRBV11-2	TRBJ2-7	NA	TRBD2	CASSLELAGAYEQYF	TGTGCCAGCAGCTTAGAACTAGCGGGGGCCTACGAGCAGTACTTC
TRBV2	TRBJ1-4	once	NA	CASSDWRVNEKLFF	TGTGCCAGCAGTGATTGGAGAGTTAATGAAAAACTGTTTTTT
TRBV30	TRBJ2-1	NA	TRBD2	CAWIGLAGYNEQFF	TGTGCCTGGATAGGGCTAGCGGGATACAATGAGCAGTTCTTC
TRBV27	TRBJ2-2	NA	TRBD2	CASSRLAGGNTGELFF	TGTGCCAGCAGTCGGCTAGCGGGAGGGAACACCGGGGAGCTGTTTTTT
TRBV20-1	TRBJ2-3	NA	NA	CSARDLTNTDTQYF	TGCAGTGCTAGAGATCTGACGAACACAGATACGCAGTATTTT